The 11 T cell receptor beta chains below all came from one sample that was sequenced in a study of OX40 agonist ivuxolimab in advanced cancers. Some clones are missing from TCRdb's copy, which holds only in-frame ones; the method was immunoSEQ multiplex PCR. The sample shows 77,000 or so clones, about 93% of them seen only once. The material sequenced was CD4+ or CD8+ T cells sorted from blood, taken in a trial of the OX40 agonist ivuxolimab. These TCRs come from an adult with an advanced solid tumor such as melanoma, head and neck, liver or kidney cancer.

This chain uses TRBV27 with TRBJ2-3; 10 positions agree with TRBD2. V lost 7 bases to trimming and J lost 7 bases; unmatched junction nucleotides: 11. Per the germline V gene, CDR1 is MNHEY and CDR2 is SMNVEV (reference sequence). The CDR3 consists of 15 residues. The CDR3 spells CASTSPGLADNTQYF. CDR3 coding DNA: TGTGCCAGCACCAGCCCCGGACTAGCGGATAATACGCAGTATTTT.

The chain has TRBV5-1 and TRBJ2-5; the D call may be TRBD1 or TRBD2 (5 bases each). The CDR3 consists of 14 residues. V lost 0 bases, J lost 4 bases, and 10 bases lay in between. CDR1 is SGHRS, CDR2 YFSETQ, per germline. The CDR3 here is CASSLAPGGETQYF. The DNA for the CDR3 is TGCGCCAGCAGCTTGGCCCCTGGGGGAGAGACCCAGTACTTC.

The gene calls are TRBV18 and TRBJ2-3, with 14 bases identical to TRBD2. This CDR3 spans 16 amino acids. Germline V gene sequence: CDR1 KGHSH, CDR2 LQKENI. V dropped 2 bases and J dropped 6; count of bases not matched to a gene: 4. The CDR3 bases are TGTGCCAGCTCACCAGGGACTAGCGGGAGTCGCGATACGCAGTATTTT. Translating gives CASSPGTSGSRDTQYF.

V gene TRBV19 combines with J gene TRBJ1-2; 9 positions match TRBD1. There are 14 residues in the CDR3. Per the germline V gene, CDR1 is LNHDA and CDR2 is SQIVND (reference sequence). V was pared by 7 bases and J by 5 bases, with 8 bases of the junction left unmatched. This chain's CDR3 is CASTRTGESYGYTF. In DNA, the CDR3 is TGTGCCAGTACTCGGACAGGGGAATCTTATGGCTACACCTTC.

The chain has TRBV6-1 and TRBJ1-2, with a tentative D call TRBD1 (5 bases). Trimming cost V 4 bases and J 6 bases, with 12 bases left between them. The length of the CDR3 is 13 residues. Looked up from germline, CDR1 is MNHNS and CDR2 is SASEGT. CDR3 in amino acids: CASSGWDGDGYTF. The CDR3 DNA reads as TGTGCCAGCAGTGGATGGGACGGGGATGGCTACACCTTC.

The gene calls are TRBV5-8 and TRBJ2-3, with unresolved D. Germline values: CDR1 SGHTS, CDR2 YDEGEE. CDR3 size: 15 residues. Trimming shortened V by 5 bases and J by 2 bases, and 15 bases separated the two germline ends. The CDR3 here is CASRKTDGPTDTQYF. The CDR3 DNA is TGTGCCAGCAGAAAGACGGACGGGCCCACAGATACGCAGTATTTT.

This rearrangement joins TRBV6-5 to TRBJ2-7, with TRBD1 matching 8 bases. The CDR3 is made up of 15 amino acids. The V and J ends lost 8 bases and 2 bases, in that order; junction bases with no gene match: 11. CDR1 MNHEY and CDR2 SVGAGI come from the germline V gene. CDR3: CASRYGQGYTYEQYF. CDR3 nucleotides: TGTGCCAGCCGATATGGACAGGGTTACACCTACGAGCAGTACTTC.

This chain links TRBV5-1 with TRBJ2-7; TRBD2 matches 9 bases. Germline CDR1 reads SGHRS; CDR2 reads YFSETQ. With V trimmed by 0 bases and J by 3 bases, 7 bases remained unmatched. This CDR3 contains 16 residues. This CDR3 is CASSLGASGAYYEQYF. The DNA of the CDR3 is TGCGCCAGCAGCTTGGGGGCTAGCGGGGCTTACTACGAGCAGTACTTC.

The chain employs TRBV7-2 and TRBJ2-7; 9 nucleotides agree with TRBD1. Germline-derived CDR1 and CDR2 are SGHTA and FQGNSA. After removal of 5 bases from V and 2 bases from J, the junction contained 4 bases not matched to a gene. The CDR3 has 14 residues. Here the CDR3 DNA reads TGTGCCAGCAGCCCGGACAGGGGAACCTACGAGCAGTACTTC. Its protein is CASSPDRGTYEQYF.

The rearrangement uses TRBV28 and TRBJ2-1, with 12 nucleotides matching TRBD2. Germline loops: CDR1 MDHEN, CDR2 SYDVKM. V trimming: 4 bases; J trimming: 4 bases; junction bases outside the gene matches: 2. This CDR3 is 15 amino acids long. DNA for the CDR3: TGTGCCAGCAGTTCCGGACTAGCGGGGTACAATGAGCAGTTCTTC. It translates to CASSSGLAGYNEQFF.

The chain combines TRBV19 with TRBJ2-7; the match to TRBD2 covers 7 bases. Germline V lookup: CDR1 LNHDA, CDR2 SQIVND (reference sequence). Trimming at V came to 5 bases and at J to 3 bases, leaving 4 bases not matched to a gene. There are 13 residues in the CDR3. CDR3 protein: CASSYPGGYEQYF. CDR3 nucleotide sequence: TGTGCCAGTAGTTATCCGGGGGGCTACGAGCAGTACTTC.